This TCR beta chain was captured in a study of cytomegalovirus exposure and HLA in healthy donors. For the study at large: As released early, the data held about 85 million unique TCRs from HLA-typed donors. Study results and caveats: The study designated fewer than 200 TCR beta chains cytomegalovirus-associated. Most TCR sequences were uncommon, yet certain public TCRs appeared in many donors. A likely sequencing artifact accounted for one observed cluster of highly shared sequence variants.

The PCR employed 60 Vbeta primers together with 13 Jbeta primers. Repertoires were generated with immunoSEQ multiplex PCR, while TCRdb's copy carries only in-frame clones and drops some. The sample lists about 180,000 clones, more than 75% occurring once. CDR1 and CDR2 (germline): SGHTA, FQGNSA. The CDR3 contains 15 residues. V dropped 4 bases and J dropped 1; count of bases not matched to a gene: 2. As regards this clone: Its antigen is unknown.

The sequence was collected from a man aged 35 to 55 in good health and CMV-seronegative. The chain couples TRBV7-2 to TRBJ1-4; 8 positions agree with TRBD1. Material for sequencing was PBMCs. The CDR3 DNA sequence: TGTGCCAGCAGCTCAGACAGGGGAACTAATGAAAAACTGTTTTTT. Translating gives CASSSDRGTNEKLFF.